A selection of T cell receptor beta chains follows, all from one sample in a study of blood T cell repertoires in COVID-19. This table comes from immunoSEQ multiplex PCR, and its TCRdb copy is limited to in-frame clones, with some not included. This table holds hundreds of thousands of clones, around 87% found once. The sequencing sample was made of peripheral blood. These receptors all stem from a woman aged 40-49 years with COVID-19, enrolled during active disease. CDR3s include the opening cysteine and the closing phenylalanine or tryptophan. The D gene is left open where the match is weak. Clone size is given for some rows only: seen once, a few or many times, or a class if the clone is expanded.

clone size	D gene	V gene	J gene	CDR3 protein	CDR3 DNA
NA	NA	TRBV2	TRBJ1-4	CASSRFPSTNEKLFF	TGTGCCAGCAGCAGGTTCCCGTCAACTAATGAAAAACTGTTTTTT
NA	TRBD1	TRBV29-1	TRBJ1-1	CSVEKGAGTEAFF	TGCAGCGTTGAAAAGGGGGCGGGAACTGAAGCTTTCTTT
NA	NA	TRBV3-1/TRBV3-2	TRBJ1-3	CASSPIGYGAAGNTIYF	TGTGCCAGCAGCCCCATCGGTTATGGGGCTGCTGGAAACACCATATATTTT
NA	NA	TRBV5-4	TRBJ1-1	CASRPQGRGNTEAFF	TGTGCCAGCAGACCCCAAGGACGGGGGAACACTGAAGCTTTCTTT
NA	NA	TRBV27	TRBJ1-6	CASRFWNSPLHF	TGTGCCAGCCGGTTTTGGAATTCACCCCTCCACTTT
once	NA	TRBV19	TRBJ1-5	CASTATGEQPQHF	TGTGCCAGTACCGCAACGGGAGAACAGCCCCAGCATTTT
NA	NA	TRBV12-5	TRBJ2-7	CASGLVQGEQYF	TGTGCTAGTGGTTTGGTACAGGGCGAGCAGTACTTC
NA	NA	TRBV27	TRBJ2-3	CASSSLRGWADTQYF	TGTGCCAGCAGCTCTTTGCGGGGATGGGCAGATACGCAGTATTTT
NA	TRBD1	TRBV28	TRBJ1-5	CASIYSTGDQPQHF	TGTGCCAGCATCTATTCGACAGGGGATCAGCCCCAGCATTTT
NA	TRBD1	TRBV11-1	TRBJ2-5	CASSLAIQGKETQYF	TGTGCCAGCAGCTTAGCGATACAGGGGAAGGAGACCCAGTACTTC
NA	NA	TRBV14	TRBJ2-2	CASSPTGEVGELFF	TGTGCCAGCAGCCCCACAGGGGAGGTCGGGGAGCTGTTTTTT
NA	TRBD2	TRBV9	TRBJ2-1	CASSHHLGGDNEQFF	TGTGCCAGCAGCCACCACTTGGGGGGGGACAATGAGCAGTTCTTC
once	TRBD1	TRBV7-8	TRBJ2-2	CASSPGTGAGELFF	TGTGCCAGCAGCCCAGGGACAGGGGCCGGGGAGCTGTTTTTT
NA	TRBD1	TRBV29-1	TRBJ1-2	CSVEPQGQHGYTF	TGCAGCGTTGAACCACAGGGGCAGCATGGCTACACCTTC
NA	NA	TRBV9	TRBJ2-6	CASSPLQGAFSGANVLTF	TGTGCCAGCAGCCCTCTTCAGGGCGCTTTCTCTGGGGCCAACGTCCTGACTTTC
NA	TRBD2	TRBV7-2	TRBJ2-1	CASSLATLAGAWNEQFF	TGTGCCAGCAGCTTAGCGACCCTAGCGGGGGCTTGGAATGAGCAGTTCTTC
NA	NA	TRBV27	TRBJ2-7	CASSSSGTGRLGQYF	NA
NA	NA	TRBV6-5	TRBJ1-1	CASSYSTGTFTEAFF	TGTGCCAGCAGTTACTCGACTGGGACATTCACTGAAGCTTTCTTT
NA	NA	TRBV7-2	TRBJ2-1	CASSPPLRQVRNEQFF	TGTGCCAGCAGCCCACCTTTGAGACAGGTGAGGAATGAGCAGTTCTTC
NA	NA	TRBV4-3	TRBJ1-2	CASSQEDSTNYGYTF	TGCGCCAGCAGCCAAGAAGACAGCACTAACTATGGCTACACCTTC
once	NA	TRBV28	TRBJ2-7	CASSIPQGREQYF	TGTGCCAGCAGTATCCCACAGGGGAGGGAGCAGTACTTC
NA	NA	TRBV11-1	TRBJ2-1	CASSRDWTYNEQFF	TGTGCCAGCAGCAGGGACTGGACCTACAATGAGCAGTTCTTC
NA	TRBD2	TRBV7-2	TRBJ2-5	CASSLREGLPQETQYF	TGTGCCAGCAGCTTGCGGGAGGGCCTCCCCCAAGAGACCCAGTACTTC
NA	TRBD1	TRBV6-5	TRBJ2-7	CASFRGTGEHEQYF	TGTGCCAGCTTTCGCGGGACAGGGGAGCACGAGCAGTACTTC
NA	NA	TRBV30	TRBJ1-1	CAWSVQANTEAFF	TGTGCCTGGAGTGTTCAGGCTAACACTGAAGCTTTCTTT
NA	TRBD2	TRBV19	TRBJ2-7	CASSIARSGTSGVLEQYF	TGTGCCAGTAGTATAGCCCGATCCGGGACTAGCGGGGTGCTCGAGCAGTACTTC
few	NA	TRBV18	TRBJ2-2	CASSSNTPSNTGELFF	TGTGCCAGCTCATCGAACACCCCCTCGAACACCGGGGAGCTGTTTTTT
few	TRBD1	TRBV19	TRBJ2-5	CASSQGQATQETQYF	TGTGCCAGTAGCCAGGGACAGGCGACACAAGAGACCCAGTACTTC
once	NA	TRBV12-5	TRBJ2-1	CASGSLQLAGNEQFF	TGTGCTAGTGGTTCACTTCAACTAGCCGGCAATGAGCAGTTCTTC